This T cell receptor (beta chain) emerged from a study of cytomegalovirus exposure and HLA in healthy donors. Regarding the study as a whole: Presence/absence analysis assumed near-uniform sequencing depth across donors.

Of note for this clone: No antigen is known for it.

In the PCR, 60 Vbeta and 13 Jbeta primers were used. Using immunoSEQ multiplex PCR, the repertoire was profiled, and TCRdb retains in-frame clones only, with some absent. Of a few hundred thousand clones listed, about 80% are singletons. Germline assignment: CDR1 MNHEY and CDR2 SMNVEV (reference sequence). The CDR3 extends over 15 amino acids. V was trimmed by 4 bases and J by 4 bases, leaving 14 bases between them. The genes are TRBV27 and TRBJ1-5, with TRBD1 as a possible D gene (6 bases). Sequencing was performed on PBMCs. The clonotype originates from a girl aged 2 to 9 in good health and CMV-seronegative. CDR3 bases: TGTGCCAGCAGTTACTCCGTGGACAGAAATCAGCCCCAGCATTTT. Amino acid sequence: CASSYSVDRNQPQHF.